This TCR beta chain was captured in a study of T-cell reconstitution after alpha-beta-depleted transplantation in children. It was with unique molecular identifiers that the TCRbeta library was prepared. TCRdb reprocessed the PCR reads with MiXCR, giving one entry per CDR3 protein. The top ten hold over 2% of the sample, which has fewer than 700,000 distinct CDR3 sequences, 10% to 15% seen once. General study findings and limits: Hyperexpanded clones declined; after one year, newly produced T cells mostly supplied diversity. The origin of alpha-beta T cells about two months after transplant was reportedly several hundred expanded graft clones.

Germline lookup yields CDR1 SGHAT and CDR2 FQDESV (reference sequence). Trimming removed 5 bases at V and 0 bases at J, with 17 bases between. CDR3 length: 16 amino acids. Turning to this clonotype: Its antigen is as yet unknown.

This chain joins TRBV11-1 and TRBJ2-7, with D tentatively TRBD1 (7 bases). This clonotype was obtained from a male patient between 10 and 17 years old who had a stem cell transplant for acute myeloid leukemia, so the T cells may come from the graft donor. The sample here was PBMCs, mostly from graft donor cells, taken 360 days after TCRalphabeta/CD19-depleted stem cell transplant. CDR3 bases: TGTGCCAGCAGCACCTTATGGGGGGACAGCTCCTACGAGCAGTACTTC. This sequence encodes CASSTLWGDSSYEQYF.